These 9 T cell receptor beta chains were sequenced from one sample in a study of T cells expressing NK-cell markers. TCRdb reprocessed the 5' RACE reads and stores each CDR3 protein as one record, lacking DNA. The sample holds a few hundred thousand distinct CDR3 sequences. The sample taken for sequencing was blood T cells: a sorted CD56 or NKG2C T cell subset, CD4+ or CD8+ T cells, or bulk PBMC T cells (not recorded which). The receptors were gathered from a man aged 18 to 35 in good health.

The V and J genes are TRBV20-1 and TRBJ2-3; no DNA is available, so the TRBD2 call from TCRdb remains unchecked. Looked up from germline, CDR1 is DFQATT and CDR2 is SNEGSKA (reference sequence). The CDR3 has 13 residues. Here the CDR3 reads CSAQRERGNTQYF.

The chain combines TRBV12-3 or TRBV12-4 with TRBJ2-5; absent DNA, TCRdb's TRBD2 call cannot be checked. The CDR3 totals 17 residues. CDR3 sequence: CASSLGQWRERQETQYF.

This chain links TRBV6-1 with TRBJ2-1. This CDR3 is built from 15 residues. Germline-derived CDR1 and CDR2 are MNHNS and SASEGT. The CDR3 protein is CASSAELGSYNEQFF.

The chain is built from TRBV12-3 or TRBV12-4 and TRBJ1-4; as DNA is missing, the TRBD1 call by TCRdb cannot be tested. CDR3 length: 17 residues. The CDR3 sequence: CASSLAFRGQGAEKLFF.

The J gene is TRBJ2-3, the V gene TRBV13. The CDR3 has 15 residues. Germline V gene sequence: CDR1 PRHDT, CDR2 FYEKMQ (reference sequence). CDR3 region: CASSHGNFLTDTQYF.

V gene TRBV24-1 combines with J gene TRBJ2-1; TCRdb's D call, TRBD1, is unchecked because there is no DNA. The germline gives CDR1 KGHDR, CDR2 SFDVKD. There are 16 residues in the CDR3. CDR3 residues: CATSDLDRADYNEQFF.

The chain combines TRBV12-3 or TRBV12-4 with TRBJ1-1; no DNA is available, so the TRBD1 call from TCRdb remains unchecked. The CDR3 runs to 14 residues. CDR3 amino acids: CASSSQAIGTEAFF.

The CDR3 is CASSPSYREAETQYF. The genes are TRBV14 and TRBJ2-5; TCRdb returns TRBD1, unconfirmable since there is no DNA. The V gene's germline CDR1 is SGHDN and CDR2 FVKESK. This CDR3 spans 15 amino acids.

The chain is built from TRBV24-1 and TRBJ2-2; TCRdb returns TRBD2, unconfirmable since there is no DNA. There are 14 residues in the CDR3. Germline V gene sequence: CDR1 KGHDR, CDR2 SFDVKD. CDR3 protein: CATSEAGPTGELFF.